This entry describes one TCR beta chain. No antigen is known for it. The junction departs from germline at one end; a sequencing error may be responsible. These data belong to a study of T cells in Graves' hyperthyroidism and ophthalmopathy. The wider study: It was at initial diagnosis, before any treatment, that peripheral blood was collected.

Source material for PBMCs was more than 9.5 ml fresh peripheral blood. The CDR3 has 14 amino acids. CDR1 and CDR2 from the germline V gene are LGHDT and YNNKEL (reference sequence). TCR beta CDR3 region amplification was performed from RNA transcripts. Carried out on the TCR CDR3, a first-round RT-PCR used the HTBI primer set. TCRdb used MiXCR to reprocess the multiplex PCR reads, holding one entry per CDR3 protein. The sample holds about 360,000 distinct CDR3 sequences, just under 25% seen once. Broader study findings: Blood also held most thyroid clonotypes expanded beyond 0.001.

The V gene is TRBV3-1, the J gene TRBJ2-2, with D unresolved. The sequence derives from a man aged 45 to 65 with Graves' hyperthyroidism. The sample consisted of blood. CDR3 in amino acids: CANSQLRNTGELFF. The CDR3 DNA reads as TGTGCCAACAGCCAACTTCGGAACACCGGGGAGCTGTTTTTT. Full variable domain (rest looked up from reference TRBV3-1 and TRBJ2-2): DTAVSQTPKYLVTQMGNDKSIKCEQNLGHDTMYWYKQDSKKFLKIMFSYNNKELIINETVPNRFSPKSPDKAHLNLHINSLELGDSAVYFCANSQLRNTGELFFGEGSRLTVL.